A single sample gave rise to the 21 T cell receptor beta chains below, sequenced in a study of blood T cell repertoires in COVID-19 (dated by TCRdb to 2018 to 2021). Receptors were amplified or captured by the immunoSEQ multiplex PCR assay. The source is immuneACCESS, and TCRdb retained only in-frame sequences with V and J called. Part of the clones is not carried over; for the studies checked, unresolved V genes explain less than half of this, and the remainder is unexplained. This sample gives some 100,000 clones in total; 88% of them show up just once. The leading ten clones occupy 7.5% to 10% of the sample. Input material: peripheral blood. The receptors here all came from a woman between 70 and 85 years old with acute or convalescent COVID-19.

This clone was detected once. The chain employs TRBV7-9 and TRBJ2-1, with 8 bases that match TRBD2. The V segment lost 5 bases and the J segment 6 bases; nucleotides outside the gene matches: 12. Germline V CDR1 and CDR2: SEHNR, FQNEAQ (reference sequence). This CDR3 is 16 amino acids long. CDR3 sequence (DNA): TGTGCCAGCAGCAACGCTCCGGGACTAGGTCGCAATGAGCAGTTCTTC. Protein: CASSNAPGLGRNEQFF.

The chain carries TRBV4-2 and TRBJ2-7; TRBD2 aligns across 7 bases. The germline CDR1 and CDR2 sequences are LGHNA and YNFKEQ. Trimming removed 0 bases from V and 13 bases from J; junction bases left unmatched: 12. This CDR3 comprises 14 residues. In DNA form, the CDR3 reads TGTGCCAGCAGCCAAGAAACTAGCGAGACCCATCTCTACTTC. It yields the protein CASSQETSETHLYF.

The V gene is TRBV11-2, the J gene TRBJ2-1; 12 positions agree with TRBD2. V was clipped by 5 bases and J by 0 bases; unmatched bases: 5. Germline V lookup: CDR1 SGHAT, CDR2 FQNNGV. The CDR3 runs 17 residues. The CDR3 is CASSPPTSGSSYNEQFF. CDR3 in DNA: TGTGCCAGCAGCCCGCCGACTAGCGGGAGCTCCTACAATGAGCAGTTCTTC.

The gene calls are TRBV28 and TRBJ2-5, with D perhaps matching TRBD1 (5 bases). V was cut by 7 bases and J by 6 bases, with 18 bases left in between. The CDR3 is made up of 14 amino acids. Germline V gene lookup returns CDR1 MDHEN and CDR2 SYDVKM. CDR3 nucleotide sequence: TGTGCCAGCATTGACCCCAGGGTAGGAAAGACCCAGTACTTC. Translation gives CASIDPRVGKTQYF.

The chain carries TRBV24-1 and TRBJ2-3, with 7 nucleotides matching TRBD2. The V segment lost 1 base and the J segment 1 base; nucleotides outside the gene matches: 19. The CDR3 is 21 amino acids. Germline V lookup: CDR1 KGHDR, CDR2 SFDVKD. The chain's CDR3 is CATSDFIREGTRATGTDTQYF. The CDR3 DNA reads as TGTGCCACCAGTGATTTCATCAGGGAGGGCACCCGAGCGACGGGCACAGATACGCAGTATTTT.

The V gene is TRBV3-1 (or the pseudogene TRBV3-2), the J gene TRBJ2-1; perhaps TRBD1 as D (6 bases). With 6 bases removed from V and 8 bases from J, the gap between germline ends came to 17 bases. CDR3 size: 14 residues. Germline CDR1 reads LGHDT; CDR2 reads YNNKEL (reference sequence). CDR3 loop: CASRRQAGAHEQFF. The CDR3 nucleotides read TGTGCCAGCAGACGACAGGCAGGGGCACATGAGCAGTTCTTC.

DNA of the CDR3: TGTGCCAGCAGCTTGGTGCCGGCCGGGGGATCAGATACGCAGTATTTT. Amino acid sequence: CASSLVPAGGSDTQYF. The J gene is TRBJ2-3, the V gene TRBV5-6, with D maybe TRBD2 (6 bases). The V gene's germline CDR1 is SGHDT and CDR2 YYEEEE. V gave up 0 bases and J gave up 4 bases, with 15 bases separating them. This CDR3 has 16 amino acids.

In regard to this clone: Other DNA sequences in the sample encode the same CDR3. This chain joins TRBV7-3 and TRBJ1-1; possibly TRBD1 for D (6 bases). The germline V gene has CDR1 SGHTA and CDR2 FQGTGA. This CDR3 region has 14 residues. V lost 2 bases to trimming and J lost 1 base, with 8 bases between them. The CDR3: CASSLQGPNTEAFF. In nucleotides, the CDR3 is TGTGCCAGCAGCTTACAGGGGCCGAACACTGAAGCTTTCTTT.

This clone occurred once. The gene calls are TRBV5-6 and TRBJ2-7; D gene uncertain. The CDR3 totals 12 residues. Trimming took off 5 bases at V and 0 bases at J, with 6 bases between the two ends. CDR1 and CDR2 (germline): SGHDT, YYEEEE. The CDR3 nucleotides read TGTGCCAGCAGGATACTCTCCTACGAGCAGTACTTC. Protein product: CASRILSYEQYF.

The genes are TRBV19 and TRBJ1-1; weak D call: TRBD1 (6 bases). The CDR3 covers 14 residues. V lost 3 bases, J lost 5 bases, and 13 bases lay in between. In germline, CDR1 is LNHDA, CDR2 SQIVND (reference sequence). The CDR3 here is CASSMPRGRTEAFF. The CDR3 DNA follows: TGTGCCAGTAGTATGCCCAGGGGCCGGACTGAAGCTTTCTTT.

The V gene is TRBV11-2, the J gene TRBJ2-7; D perhaps matches TRBD2 (6 bases). The CDR3 runs 14 residues. The V end was cut by 0 bases, the J end by 3 bases, with 9 bases between. Germline-derived CDR1 and CDR2 are SGHAT and FQNNGV. CDR3 sequence (DNA): TGTGCCAGCAGCTTAGAGCGGGACCGCTACGAGCAGTACTTC. It yields the protein CASSLERDRYEQYF.

The chain links TRBV6-1 to TRBJ1-2; 7 bases are a match to TRBD1. The CDR3 runs to 13 residues. The V gene end was trimmed by 0 bases and the J gene end by 7 bases; junction bases not matched to a gene: 2. The germline gives CDR1 MNHNS, CDR2 SASEGT. The CDR3 DNA reads as TGTGCCAGCAGTGAAGCCCCAGGGGGTGGCTACACCTTC. It specifies CASSEAPGGGYTF.

Here the CDR3 reads CASSLGLASPRGKYEQYF. The CDR3 nucleotides are TGCGCCAGCAGCTTGGGACTGGCTAGTCCCCGGGGGAAATACGAGCAGTACTTC. The chain joins TRBV5-1 to TRBJ2-7; weak D call: TRBD2 (6 bases). Germline CDR1 SGHRS, CDR2 YFSETQ. The CDR3 has 18 residues. The V gene lost 0 bases and the J gene lost 4 bases, with 23 bases spanning the gap.

The rearrangement links TRBV6-1 to TRBJ1-3; TRBD1 matches 8 bases. Germline V lookup: CDR1 MNHNS, CDR2 SASEGT. There are 15 residues in the CDR3. Germline trimming cut 2 bases from V and 4 bases from J; bases unmatched to any gene: 4. The chain's CDR3 is CASSEQGAGGNTIYF. The DNA for the CDR3 is TGTGCCAGCAGTGAACAGGGGGCCGGAGGAAACACCATATATTTT.

The V call is TRBV6-5, the J call TRBJ2-2; D is unresolved. The CDR3 is made up of 14 amino acids. Germline loops: CDR1 MNHEY, CDR2 SVGAGI. V gave up 8 bases and J gave up 1 base, with 11 bases separating them. The CDR3 nucleotides read TGTGCCAGCTCCGGTTTCGGGAACACCGGGGAGCTGTTTTTT. Translating it yields CASSGFGNTGELFF.

The chain recombines TRBV4-2 with TRBJ2-2; D unresolved. CDR3 length equals 15 residues. V was shortened by 1 base and J by 0 bases, with 6 bases between the two germline ends. Germline-derived CDR1 and CDR2 are LGHNA and YNFKEQ. The CDR3 reads CASSQGQANTGELFF. The CDR3 DNA reads as TGTGCCAGCAGCCAAGGACAAGCGAACACCGGGGAGCTGTTTTTT.

This clone has a single count. This sample includes further DNA sequences coding for the same CDR3. The CDR3 DNA reads TGTGCCAGCAGCCAAGTGGCGGGAGGTGCAGATACGCAGTATTTT. The encoded protein is CASSQVAGGADTQYF. The chain couples TRBV3-1 (or the pseudogene TRBV3-2) to TRBJ2-3, with TRBD2 matching over 8 bases. Trimming at V came to 1 base and at J to 4 bases, leaving 4 bases not matched to a gene. The CDR3 runs to 15 residues. Looked up from germline, CDR1 is LGHDT and CDR2 is YNNKEL (reference sequence).

The chain has TRBV11-1 and TRBJ2-7; the match to TRBD1 covers 12 bases. V lost 4 bases and J lost 7; bases outside the gene matches: 5. Germline V CDR1 and CDR2: SGHAT, FQDESV (reference sequence). The CDR3 has 14 amino acids. DNA of the CDR3: TGTGCCAGCAGCTCGGGACAGGGGGCGAGAGAGCAGTACTTC. Its protein product is CASSSGQGAREQYF.

The chain is built from TRBV7-2 and TRBJ1-3; 7 positions match TRBD1. The germline V gene has CDR1 SGHTA and CDR2 FQGNSA. The length of the CDR3 is 13 residues. V dropped 1 base and J dropped 11; count of bases not matched to a gene: 5. CDR3 sequence (DNA): TGTGCCAGCAGCTTAGGACAGGGAGGACCCATATATTTT. It specifies CASSLGQGGPIYF.

The chain employs TRBV9 and TRBJ2-2, with 9 bases identical to TRBD1. The germline gives CDR1 SGDLS, CDR2 YYNGEE. V was pared by 3 bases and J by 6 bases, with 0 bases of the junction left unmatched. The CDR3 is 13 amino acids. Written as DNA, the CDR3 is TGTGCCAGCAGCGGGACAGGGGCCGGGGAGCTGTTTTTT. As protein: CASSGTGAGELFF.

The CDR3 DNA follows: TGCGCCAGCAGCCATTTTGGGACAGGGAGGATTCCCGGGGAGCTGTTTTTT. Translation: CASSHFGTGRIPGELFF. The chain recombines TRBV4-1 with TRBJ2-2; 9 bases fit TRBD1. Trimming took 3 bases from V and 6 from J; bases not matched to a gene: 11. Germline lookup yields CDR1 MGHRA and CDR2 YSYEKL. CDR3 length: 17 amino acids.